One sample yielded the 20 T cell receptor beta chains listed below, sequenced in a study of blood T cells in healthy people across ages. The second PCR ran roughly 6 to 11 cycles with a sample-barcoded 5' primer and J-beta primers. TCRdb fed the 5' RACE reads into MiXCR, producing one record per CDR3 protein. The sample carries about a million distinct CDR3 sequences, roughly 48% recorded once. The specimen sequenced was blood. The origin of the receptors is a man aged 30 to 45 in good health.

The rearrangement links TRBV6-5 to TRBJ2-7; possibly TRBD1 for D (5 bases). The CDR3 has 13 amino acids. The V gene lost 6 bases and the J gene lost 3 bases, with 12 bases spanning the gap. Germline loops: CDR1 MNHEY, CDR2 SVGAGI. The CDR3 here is CASSLGHVYEQYF. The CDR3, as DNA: TGTGCCAGCAGCCTCGGACACGTCTACGAGCAGTACTTC.

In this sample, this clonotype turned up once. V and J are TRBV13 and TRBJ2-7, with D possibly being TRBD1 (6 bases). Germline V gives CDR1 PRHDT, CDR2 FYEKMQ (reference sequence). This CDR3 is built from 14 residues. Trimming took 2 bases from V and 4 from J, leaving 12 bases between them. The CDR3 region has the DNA TGTGCCAGCAGCTTATGGCAGGGGCGGTACGAGCAGTACTTC. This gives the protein CASSLWQGRYEQYF.

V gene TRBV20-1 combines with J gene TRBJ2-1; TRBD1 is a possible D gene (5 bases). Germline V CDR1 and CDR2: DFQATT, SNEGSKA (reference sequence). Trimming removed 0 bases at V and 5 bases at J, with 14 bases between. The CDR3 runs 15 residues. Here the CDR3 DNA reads TGCAGTGCTAGAGAAGAGACAGCGTTCCACAATGAGCAGTTCTTC. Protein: CSAREETAFHNEQFF.

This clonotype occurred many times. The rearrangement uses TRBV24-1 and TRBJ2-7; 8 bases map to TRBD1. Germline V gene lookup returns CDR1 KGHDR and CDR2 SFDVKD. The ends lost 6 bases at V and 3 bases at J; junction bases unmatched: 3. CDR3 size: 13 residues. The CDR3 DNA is TGTGCCACCAGTCCCGGGACAGGCTACGAGCAGTACTTC. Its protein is CATSPGTGYEQYF.

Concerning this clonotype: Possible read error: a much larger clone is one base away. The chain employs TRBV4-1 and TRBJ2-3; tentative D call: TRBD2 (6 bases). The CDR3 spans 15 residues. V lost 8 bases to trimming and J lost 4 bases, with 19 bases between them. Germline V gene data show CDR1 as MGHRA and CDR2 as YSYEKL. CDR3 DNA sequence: TGCGCCAGCCGCCGCCCCGGGAGCCTCCCAGATACGCAGTATTTT. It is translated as CASRRPGSLPDTQYF.

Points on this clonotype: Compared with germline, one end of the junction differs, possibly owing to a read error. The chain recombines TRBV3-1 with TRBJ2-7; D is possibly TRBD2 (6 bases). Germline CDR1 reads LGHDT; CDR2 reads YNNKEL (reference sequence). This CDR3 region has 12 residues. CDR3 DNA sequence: TGTGCCTGCAGCCAAGATGCGACTAGGCGGTACTTC. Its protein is CACSQDATRRYF.

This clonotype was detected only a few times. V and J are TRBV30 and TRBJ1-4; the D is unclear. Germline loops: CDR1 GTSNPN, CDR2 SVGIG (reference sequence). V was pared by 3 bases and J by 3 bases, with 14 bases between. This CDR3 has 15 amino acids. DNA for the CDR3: TGTGCCTGGAGGGACGCGGGCTTAGCTAATGAAAAACTGTTTTTT. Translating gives CAWRDAGLANEKLFF.

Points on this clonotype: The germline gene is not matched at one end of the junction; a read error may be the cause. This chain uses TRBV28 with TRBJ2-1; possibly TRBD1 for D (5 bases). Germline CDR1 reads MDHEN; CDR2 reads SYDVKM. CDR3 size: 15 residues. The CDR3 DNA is TGTGTCAGCACCCCGACGGGCAGGGCCCACAATGAGCAGTTCTTC. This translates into CVSTPTGRAHNEQFF.

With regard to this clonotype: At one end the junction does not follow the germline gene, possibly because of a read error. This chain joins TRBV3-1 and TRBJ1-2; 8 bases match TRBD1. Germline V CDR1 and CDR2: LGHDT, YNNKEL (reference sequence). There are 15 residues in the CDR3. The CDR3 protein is CASSQDGTGNYGYTF. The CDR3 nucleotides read TGCGCCAGCAGCCAAGATGGGACAGGAAACTATGGCTACACCTTC.

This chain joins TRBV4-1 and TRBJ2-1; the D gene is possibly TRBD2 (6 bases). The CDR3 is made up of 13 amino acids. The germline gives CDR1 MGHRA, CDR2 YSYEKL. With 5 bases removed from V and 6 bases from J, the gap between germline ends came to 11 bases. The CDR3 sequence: CASSTTSGNEQFF. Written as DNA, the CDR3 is TGCGCCAGCAGCACGACTAGTGGCAATGAGCAGTTCTTC.

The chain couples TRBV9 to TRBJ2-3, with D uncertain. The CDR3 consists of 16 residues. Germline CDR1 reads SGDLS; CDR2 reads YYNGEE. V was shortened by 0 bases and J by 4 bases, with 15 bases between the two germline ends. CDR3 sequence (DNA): TGTGCCAGCAGCGTAGAGGCTAGTTGGGTCCCAGATACGCAGTATTTT. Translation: CASSVEASWVPDTQYF.

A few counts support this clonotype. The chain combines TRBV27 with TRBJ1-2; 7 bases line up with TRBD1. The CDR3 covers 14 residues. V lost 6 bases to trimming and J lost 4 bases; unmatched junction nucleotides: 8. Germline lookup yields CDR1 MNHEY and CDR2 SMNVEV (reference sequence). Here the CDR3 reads CASSPQGIGYGYTF. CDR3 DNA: TGTGCCAGCAGCCCACAGGGGATCGGCTATGGCTACACCTTC.

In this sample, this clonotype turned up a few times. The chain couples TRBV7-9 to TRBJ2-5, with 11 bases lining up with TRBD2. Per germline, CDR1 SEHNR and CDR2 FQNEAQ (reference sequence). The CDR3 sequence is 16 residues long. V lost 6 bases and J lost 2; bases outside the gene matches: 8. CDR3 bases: TGTGCCAGCAGGGAGAAGGGACTAGCGGTTCAAGAGACCCAGTACTTC. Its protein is CASREKGLAVQETQYF.

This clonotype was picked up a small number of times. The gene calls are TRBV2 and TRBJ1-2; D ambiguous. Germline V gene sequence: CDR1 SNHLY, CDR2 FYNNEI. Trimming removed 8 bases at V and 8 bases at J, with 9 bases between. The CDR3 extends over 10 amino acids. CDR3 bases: TGTGCCAGCCGGTCGCGGGGCTACACCTTC. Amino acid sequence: CASRSRGYTF.

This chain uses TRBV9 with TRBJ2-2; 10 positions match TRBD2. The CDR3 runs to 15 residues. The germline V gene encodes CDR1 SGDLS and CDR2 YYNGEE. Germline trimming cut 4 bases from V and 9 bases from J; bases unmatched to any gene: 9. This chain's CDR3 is CASSPNQGLARELFF. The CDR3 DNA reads TGTGCCAGCAGCCCAAACCAGGGACTAGCGAGGGAGCTGTTTTTT.

The CDR3 spells CASSPYTGGGSPLHF. DNA for the CDR3: TGTGCCAGCAGCCCTTACACAGGGGGCGGTTCACCCCTCCACTTT. The chain combines TRBV7-2 with TRBJ1-6, with 9 bases lining up with TRBD1. In germline, CDR1 is SGHTA, CDR2 FQGNSA. CDR3 length: 15 residues. Germline trimming cut 5 bases from V and 9 bases from J; bases unmatched to any gene: 8.

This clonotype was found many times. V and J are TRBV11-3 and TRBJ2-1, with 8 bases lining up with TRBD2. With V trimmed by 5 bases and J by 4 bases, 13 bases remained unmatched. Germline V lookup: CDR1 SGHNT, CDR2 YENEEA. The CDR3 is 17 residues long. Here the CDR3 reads CASSRRFGSGAYNEQFF. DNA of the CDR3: TGTGCCAGCAGCCGACGCTTTGGTAGCGGGGCGTACAATGAGCAGTTCTTC.

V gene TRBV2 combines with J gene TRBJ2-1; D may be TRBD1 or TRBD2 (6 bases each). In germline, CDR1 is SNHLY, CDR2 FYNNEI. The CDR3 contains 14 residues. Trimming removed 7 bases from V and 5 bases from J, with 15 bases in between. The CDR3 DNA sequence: TGTGCCAGCAAGGCGGGGACAATGGACAATGAGCAGTTCTTC. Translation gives CASKAGTMDNEQFF.

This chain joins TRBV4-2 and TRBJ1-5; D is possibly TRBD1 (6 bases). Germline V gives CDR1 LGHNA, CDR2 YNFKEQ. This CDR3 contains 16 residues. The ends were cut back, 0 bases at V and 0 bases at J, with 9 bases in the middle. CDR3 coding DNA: TGTGCCAGCAGCCAAGAAGGGGGTTTTAGCAATCAGCCCCAGCATTTT. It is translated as CASSQEGGFSNQPQHF.

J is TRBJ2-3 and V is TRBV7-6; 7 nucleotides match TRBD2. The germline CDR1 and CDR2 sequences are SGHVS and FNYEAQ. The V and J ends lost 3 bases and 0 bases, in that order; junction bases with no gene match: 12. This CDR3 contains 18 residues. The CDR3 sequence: CASSFGEGRGTSTDTQYF. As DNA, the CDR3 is TGTGCCAGCAGCTTTGGAGAGGGGCGGGGGACTAGCACAGATACGCAGTATTTT.